The 25 T cell receptor beta chains given below trace back to one sample, sequenced in a study of T cells in localized non-small cell lung cancer. TCRdb keeps only in-frame clones here, not all; method: immunoSEQ multiplex PCR. This repertoire shows some 38,000 clones, roughly 89% found once; its top ten account for about 6%. The specimen was peripheral blood mononuclear cells, collected before any cancer treatment. The source is a male donor aged 60 or over with stage II lung adenocarcinoma.

This clone has a single count. V usage is TRBV10-3 and J usage is TRBJ1-1; D gene unclear. The germline gives CDR1 ENHRY, CDR2 SYGVKD. The CDR3 is 12 amino acids. V lost 4 bases to trimming and J lost 5 bases, with 8 bases between them. The CDR3 nucleotides are TGTGCCATCAGTGCCTCGACGACTGAAGCTTTCTTT. Protein: CAISASTTEAFF.

J is TRBJ2-7 and V is TRBV6-5; 7 bases line up with TRBD1. With V trimmed by 2 bases and J by 3 bases, 4 bases remained unmatched. Germline CDR1 reads MNHEY; CDR2 reads SVGAGI. The CDR3 length is 14 residues. This CDR3 is CASSYNRDSYEQYF. In DNA form, the CDR3 reads TGTGCCAGCAGTTACAACCGGGACAGCTACGAGCAGTACTTC.

V and J are TRBV5-4 and TRBJ2-3, with TRBD1 identical over 12 bases. This CDR3 has 17 residues. Trimming took 4 bases from V and 2 from J; bases not matched to a gene: 8. Germline loops: CDR1 SGHNT, CDR2 YYREEE (reference sequence). The DNA of the CDR3 is TGTGCCAGCAGCAAACCGGGACAGGGGGCGAACACAGATACGCAGTATTTT. It encodes CASSKPGQGANTDTQYF.

The chain couples TRBV10-2 to TRBJ1-4; D might be TRBD1 (6 bases). V gave up 8 bases and J gave up 6 bases, with 16 bases separating them. This CDR3 is 14 amino acids long. CDR1 and CDR2 from the germline V gene are WSHSY and SAAADI. DNA for the CDR3: TGCGCCAGCTATTCCACACAGGGTGATGAAAAACTGTTTTTT. Protein product: CASYSTQGDEKLFF.

The genes are TRBV18 and TRBJ1-5; TRBD1 might be the D (6 bases). The V gene lost 2 bases and the J gene lost 3 bases, with 14 bases spanning the gap. The CDR3 runs to 16 residues. Germline V gene sequence: CDR1 KGHSH, CDR2 LQKENI. The CDR3 nucleotides are TGTGCCAGCTCACCAGCGACCGGGGGCCCCAATCAGCCCCAGCATTTT. Protein: CASSPATGGPNQPQHF.

The chain joins TRBV7-3 to TRBJ2-3; TRBD2 might be the D (6 bases). V shed 3 bases and J shed 0 bases, with 13 bases lying between them. Germline values: CDR1 SGHTA, CDR2 FQGTGA. The CDR3 is 16 residues long. In DNA, the CDR3 is TGTGCCAGCAGCTTGACCTCTAGCGTTAGCACAGATACGCAGTATTTT. This sequence encodes CASSLTSSVSTDTQYF.

The chain recombines TRBV25-1 with TRBJ2-7, with TRBD1 as a possible D gene (6 bases). Germline V gives CDR1 MGHDK, CDR2 SYGVNS. Trimming removed 4 bases from V and 6 bases from J, with 16 bases in between. The CDR3 is 14 residues long. The CDR3 spells CASSAYLRGSEQYF. The CDR3 bases are TGTGCCAGCAGTGCCTACCTCAGGGGAAGCGAGCAGTACTTC.

The gene calls are TRBV5-1 and TRBJ2-1; D is unclear. Trimming left V 5 bases short and J 7 bases short, with 13 bases between. The CDR3 spans 13 residues. The germline V gene encodes CDR1 SGHRS and CDR2 YFSETQ. DNA for the CDR3: TGCGCCAGCAGTCCTACGGCCGGGAATGAGCAGTTCTTC. This sequence encodes CASSPTAGNEQFF.

The chain uses TRBV5-6 and TRBJ1-4; D remains unclear. CDR3 length: 16 residues. Trimming shortened V by 1 base and J by 0 bases, and 10 bases separated the two germline ends. CDR1 and CDR2 from the germline V gene are SGHDT and YYEEEE. The CDR3 region is CASSLRDGTTNEKLFF. DNA of the CDR3: TGTGCCAGCAGCTTGAGGGATGGCACAACTAATGAAAAACTGTTTTTT.

The chain employs TRBV13 and TRBJ2-7, with TRBD2 as a possible D gene (7 bases). From germline, CDR1 is PRHDT and CDR2 FYEKMQ (reference sequence). V was pared by 5 bases and J by 3 bases, with 17 bases between. The CDR3 covers 15 residues. Here the CDR3 DNA reads TGTGCCAGCAGCCCCCGGGGGGCGCGCTACTACGAGCAGTACTTC. It codes for CASSPRGARYYEQYF.

The chain couples TRBV7-3 to TRBJ2-1; 7 nucleotides line up with TRBD2. Germline lookup yields CDR1 SGHTA and CDR2 FQGTGA. The CDR3 length is 15 residues. With V trimmed by 2 bases and J by 8 bases, 9 bases remained unmatched. In DNA, the CDR3 is TGTGCCAGCAGCTTAGGGCTAGCGGTATGGGATGAGCAGTTCTTC. It translates to CASSLGLAVWDEQFF.

In DNA, the CDR3 is TGTGCCAGCAGCCCAATGACAGGGGCTGAGACCCAGTACTTC. Its protein product is CASSPMTGAETQYF. The chain couples TRBV7-2 to TRBJ2-5, with 8 bases matching TRBD1. V dropped 5 bases and J dropped 5; count of bases not matched to a gene: 7. The CDR3 runs 14 residues. The germline gives CDR1 SGHTA, CDR2 FQGNSA.

V usage is TRBV20-1 and J usage is TRBJ1-4; D unclear. Between the trimmed V and J ends, which lost 6 bases and 1 base, there was a span of 0 bases. CDR3 length: 10 amino acids. Germline V gene lookup returns CDR1 DFQATT and CDR2 SNEGSKA (reference sequence). CDR3 nucleotide sequence: TGCAGTGCAACTAATGAAAAACTGTTTTTT. This translates into CSATNEKLFF.

This clone appeared a few times. V and J are TRBV10-1 and TRBJ2-7; TRBD2 matches 7 bases. CDR1 is WNHNN, CDR2 SYGVQD, per germline (reference sequence). The ends lost 4 bases at V and 1 base at J; junction bases unmatched: 10. The CDR3 runs 16 residues. The CDR3 sequence: CASSGYGGRGSYEQYF. DNA for the CDR3: TGCGCCAGCAGTGGATACGGCGGGAGAGGATCCTACGAGCAGTACTTC.

The V call is TRBV7-9, the J call TRBJ2-1, with D perhaps TRBD2 (6 bases). This CDR3 spans 16 amino acids. V lost 2 bases, J lost 7 bases, and 18 bases lay in between. In germline, CDR1 is SEHNR, CDR2 FQNEAQ (reference sequence). CDR3 DNA sequence: TGTGCCAGCAGCTTAAGGGCGGGAAGGGGTCGGAATGAGCAGTTCTTC. This codes for CASSLRAGRGRNEQFF. The entire variable domain, with the rest obtained from reference TRBV7-9 and TRBJ2-1, is as follows: DTGVSQNPRHKITKRGQNVTFRCDPISEHNRLYWYRQTLGQGPEFLTYFQNEAQLEKSRLLSDRFSAERPKGSFSTLEIQRTEQGDSAMYLCASSLRAGRGRNEQFFGPGTRLTVL.

The genes are TRBV7-8 and TRBJ2-7, with TRBD2 identical over 10 bases. Germline trimming cut 5 bases from V and 4 bases from J; bases unmatched to any gene: 20. Germline V gene sequence: CDR1 SGHVS, CDR2 FQNEAQ. The CDR3 has 19 residues. This CDR3 is CASSTSTGIGLAARYEQYF. CDR3 in DNA: TGTGCCAGCAGCACGTCAACGGGTATCGGACTAGCGGCAAGGTACGAGCAGTACTTC.

V gene TRBV29-1 combines with J gene TRBJ2-7; D is ambiguous. This CDR3 contains 14 residues. Germline CDR1 SQVTM, CDR2 ANQGSEA. Trimming took 4 bases from V and 2 from J, leaving 15 bases between them. CDR3 in amino acids: CSVGRASLPYEQYF. For the CDR3, the DNA is TGCAGCGTTGGACGGGCGAGTCTCCCCTACGAGCAGTACTTC.

This clone showed up just once. The V and J genes are TRBV6-6 and TRBJ1-1; 11 nucleotides line up with TRBD1. The CDR3 runs to 16 residues. V shed 5 bases, J shed 4 bases, and the junction held 9 bases outside the gene matches. The germline V gene encodes CDR1 MNHNY and CDR2 SVGAGI (reference sequence). Written as DNA, the CDR3 is TGTGCCAGCAGTACGGGGACAGGGGGGGTATTCACTGAAGCTTTCTTT. This sequence encodes CASSTGTGGVFTEAFF.

The rearrangement uses TRBV29-1 and TRBJ1-1; D not resolved. Germline CDR1 SQVTM, CDR2 ANQGSEA. The V gene lost 5 bases and the J gene lost 1 base, with 5 bases spanning the gap. The CDR3 spans 11 residues. The CDR3 spells CSVTENTEAFF. CDR3 bases: TGCAGCGTTACAGAGAACACTGAAGCTTTCTTT.

This chain joins TRBV7-6 and TRBJ1-1; a weak D match, TRBD1 (5 bases). Germline assignment: CDR1 SGHVS and CDR2 FNYEAQ. This CDR3 comprises 15 residues. Trimming shortened V by 1 base and J by 4 bases, and 13 bases separated the two germline ends. As DNA, the CDR3 is TGTGCCAGCAGCTTAGAAAGTCCCGGGGGCACTGAAGCTTTCTTT. It translates to CASSLESPGGTEAFF.

This rearrangement joins TRBV7-9 to TRBJ2-7; D not resolved. CDR3 length: 13 residues. Trimming took off 4 bases at V and 2 bases at J, with 9 bases between the two ends. Germline values: CDR1 SEHNR, CDR2 FQNEAQ (reference sequence). CDR3 region: CASSSGFTYEQYF. For the CDR3, the DNA is TGTGCCAGCAGCTCGGGCTTCACCTACGAGCAGTACTTC.

Only a few counts were recorded for this clone. The V and J genes are TRBV4-1 and TRBJ1-1; D uncertain. This CDR3 spans 14 amino acids. Germline V gene data show CDR1 as MGHRA and CDR2 as YSYEKL. Trimming left V 4 bases short and J 11 bases short, with 20 bases between. The CDR3 loop is CASSLQSQRSVAFF. DNA of the CDR3: TGCGCCAGCAGCCTCCAAAGTCAGAGGAGTGTCGCTTTCTTT.

This chain uses TRBV29-1 with TRBJ1-1; maybe TRBD1 (6 bases). In germline, CDR1 is SQVTM, CDR2 ANQGSEA. There are 14 residues in the CDR3. V was trimmed by 7 bases and J by 4 bases, leaving 19 bases between them. The DNA for the CDR3 is TGCAGCGCATCCCCGACAGGACGGGGCACTGAAGCTTTCTTT. Its protein product is CSASPTGRGTEAFF.

V usage is TRBV7-2 and J usage is TRBJ2-7; TRBD2 aligns across 7 bases. This CDR3 region has 14 residues. The V and J ends lost 4 bases and 3 bases, in that order; junction bases with no gene match: 6. Germline V gives CDR1 SGHTA, CDR2 FQGNSA. CDR3 in amino acids: CASSWRGGSYEQYF. CDR3 bases: TGTGCCAGCAGCTGGCGGGGCGGGAGCTACGAGCAGTACTTC.

The genes are TRBV5-4 and TRBJ2-6; 12 positions agree with TRBD1. Germline CDR1 is SGHNT and CDR2 is YYREEE (reference sequence). This CDR3 contains 17 residues. The V segment lost 5 bases and the J segment 3 bases; nucleotides outside the gene matches: 6. DNA of the CDR3: TGTGCCAGCAGTCCTGGGACAGGGGGCGTTGGGGCCAACGTCCTGACTTTC. It specifies CASSPGTGGVGANVLTF.